This T cell receptor (beta chain) was sequenced for a study of cytomegalovirus exposure and HLA in healthy donors. About the study: An earlier analysis identified 95 million to 120 million unique TCR beta sequences in about 170 million T cells. As released early, the data held approximately 80 million unique TCRs from HLA-typed donors.

Researchers ran the PCR with 60 Vbeta and 13 Jbeta primers. Profiling relied on immunoSEQ multiplex PCR, and the TCRdb table lists in-frame clones only, not all of them. The top ten clones hold around 4.1% of a sample with about 160,000 clones, roughly 80% of them seen once. These donors counted as nominally healthy when sampled, but unrecorded immune exposures were likely. Regarding the study as a whole: Reports indicate that TCR beta sequences accurately predicted the HLA-A and HLA-B alleles of most subjects.

Comments on this clone: No antigen is known for it.

The CDR3 is 15 amino acids. In germline, CDR1 is KGHSH, CDR2 LQKENI. V lost 2 bases and J 0 bases, leaving 7 bases between the germline ends. The TCR was taken from a man between 50 and 59 years old in good health and CMV-seropositive. Material: PBMCs. This chain links TRBV18 with TRBJ2-2; the D is unclear. This chain's CDR3 is CASSPYRANTGELFF. CDR3 bases: TGTGCCAGCTCACCATACCGCGCGAACACCGGGGAGCTGTTTTTT.